This note documents a single TCR beta chain sequence. In its sample, this clonotype was seen many times. Its antigen remains unidentified. Per-nucleotide qualities are absent, and no much larger clonotype sits a single base away. This sample is part of a study of regulatory T cells in long-lasting Graves disease (dated by TCRdb to 2020 to 2022). About the full investigation: Antithyroid drugs had been taken for less than 3 months by newly diagnosed Graves' disease patients. Persistent Graves' disease patients were compared with newly diagnosed Graves' disease patients by peripheral blood TCR sequencing and RNA sequencing. The study took place in China and was registered as a clinical trial. TCR sequencing covered about 13 persistent and 20 newly diagnosed Graves' disease patients, some 33 samples in total. On the study overall, not on this receptor specifically: Preferential use of TRBV28, TRBJ1-2 and TRBJ2-5 was observed in persistent disease, whereas TRBV20-1 and TRBJ2-1 were favored in newly diagnosed disease. As a limitation, the authors acknowledged that the small sample size may reduce accuracy. Patients with persistent disease shared more public clonotypes (approximately 2,500) than newly diagnosed patients did (more than 900). Sequencing and analysis were restricted to the TCR beta chain. Compared with newly diagnosed patients, patients with persistent Graves' disease had lower TCR Shannon entropy and fewer highly expanded clones, which suggests clonal expansion. Peripheral blood alone was examined, since thyroid tissue, which constituted the primary lesion, could not be accessed.

Taken with the paper, the label for time point translates to: newly diagnosed GD, antithyroid drugs for less than 3 months. For both TCR sequencing and RNA sequencing, RNA was extracted from PBMCs in TRIzol. The diagnosis of Graves' disease was made according to American Thyroid Association guidelines. Patients for the study were recruited at an endocrinology department in Xi'an, China. Each patient gave roughly 10 milliliters of peripheral blood, collected in an EDTA anticoagulant tube. PBMCs were isolated by Ficoll Paque Plus density gradient separation without further T cell sorting. An Agilent 2100 Bioanalyzer and agarose gel were used to check RNA quality, while a NanoDrop 2000 measured RNA concentration. The method was multiplex PCR. The reads were generated on an Illumina HiSeq 4000. To build TCR beta libraries, CDR3 regions were amplified by Arm-PCR using iRepertoire HTBI primers. PCR products were gel purified before sequencing. The study's own analysis went as follows. Gene usage analysis of CDR3 amino acid clonotypes used the 62 TRBV and around 14 TRBJ segments found across samples. COPE and FqMerger were used to merge filtered high-quality paired reads into contigs. BLAST was used to align contigs to IMGT TRBV, TRBD and TRBJ reference genes, with CDR3 defined following IMGT. Any clonotype with a frequency above 0.1% was counted as a highly expanded clone. Shannon entropy was used to measure repertoire diversity, and the Gini coefficient was used to measure V-J evenness. Clonotypes shared by more than one individual were considered public. Through fastp at Q25 and MiXCR, TCRdb rebuilt clones from the public reads, retaining in-frame beta chains. All rows with the same CDR3 protein become a single entry with the most common DNA and genes. The V and J calls were not made by the authors but by TCRdb's processing. This sample is represented by 350,000 to 500,000 distinct CDR3 sequences; approximately 14% of them were singletons. The leading ten clones occupy approximately 15% of the sample.

There are 14 amino acids in the CDR3, from cysteine to phenylalanine inclusive. Kept here is only the CDR3 DNA, which spans 42 bases and is read in frame from base 1. The CDR1 and CDR2 encoded by the germline V gene (reference sequence) are LGHDT and YNNKEL. The V end loses 4 bases and the J end loses 4 bases, and a stretch of 8 bases separates them. This sample also belongs to another study, concerning T cells in Graves' hyperthyroidism and ophthalmopathy. Per that second paper: A patient counted as having stable Graves' hyperthyroidism if no progression to ophthalmopathy occurred over 18 months of follow-up. Hyperthyroidism patients were newly diagnosed, had a disease duration of under 2 months, and were aged 18 to 65 years. Exclusion was applied to patients with uncontrolled infections, other autoimmune diseases, pregnancy or lactation. Clinical symptoms, serum thyroxine and TRAb, thyroid ultrasound, and orbital computed tomography formed the basis for the diagnoses. A first-round RT-PCR of the TCR CDR3 used the HTBI primer set with the Qiagen OneStep RT-PCR kit. Most expanded thyroid clonotypes (frequency above 0.001) were also found in blood, which suggests that blood repertoires may mirror thyroid immune responses. Ophthalmopathy was separated from stable hyperthyroidism by a 13 V-J signature model, with over 85% sensitivity and about 81% specificity obtained in cross-validation and 80%/75% obtained in testing. In validation, the model predicted progression to ophthalmopathy with just under 71% sensitivity and roughly 72% specificity, a median of 6.5 months before onset. To identify distinguishing TCR V-J signatures, a discovery cohort of around 100 patients was used, comprising some 45 with Graves' ophthalmopathy and 57 with stable Graves' hyperthyroidism. Whether ophthalmopathy could be predicted prospectively was tested in an independent validation cohort made up of roughly 19 hyperthyroidism patients plus 17 patients who later progressed to ophthalmopathy. For training and testing, the approximately 97 patients in the discovery cohort were randomly divided in a 7:3 ratio. In addition, the study compared T-cell repertoires in thyroid tissue and in blood from over 5 Graves' hyperthyroidism patients. After blood sampling, hyperthyroidism patients were treated with methimazole at a starting dose of 30 mg daily, and ophthalmopathy patients were treated with high-dose intravenous methylprednisolone. Libraries were constructed in a second round of multiplex PCR, after which size selection and purification were performed. The libraries were sequenced on an Illumina HiSeq2000 using paired-end 100 bp reads. SOAPnuke was used to process the raw data, removing reads that contained adapters or uncalled bases, had a mean Phred below 15, or lacked an exact match to the constant primer or identifier. COPE v1.2.5 was used to merge high-quality paired reads, and clonotypes were defined as unique nucleotide sequences. MiTCR v1.1 was used to align the clonotypes against IMGT TRBV, TRBD and TRBJ reference segments. The analysis included only V-J combinations with a frequency above 0.0001, which together covered around 99% of the repertoires. A TCS score was defined as the ratio between F50 (clonal expansion) and ExV (chaos), using BLOSUM62-based TCRdist between CDR3 peptides within each V-J. Welch's t-statistics and random forest reduced some 510 V-J features to 13, which were used in a naive Bayes classifier (R e1071). No statistical method was used to set the sample size in advance, and investigators knew the group allocation. The paper describes TCR Vbeta CDR3 sequencing of roughly 130 peripheral blood samples, made up of about 40 ophthalmopathy patients, roughly 72 hyperthyroidism patients and roughly 17 progressor patients.

Sample: peripheral blood mononuclear cells (PBMCs), taken at new diagnosis, from a patient treated with antithyroid drugs. The rearrangement joined TRBV3-1 to TRBJ1-6; no D gene call is confident. The sequence came from a woman between 50 and 59 years old with Graves disease. Donor details come from another sample of the same person, matched by shared clones. DNA sequence: TGTGCCAGCAGCCGGACGAGATATAATTCACCCCTCCACTTT. This encodes CASSRTRYNSPLHF. Beyond the CDR3, the reference TRBV3-1 and TRBJ1-6 genes provide the residues; the full variable domain reads: DTAVSQTPKYLVTQMGNDKSIKCEQNLGHDTMYWYKQDSKKFLKIMFSYNNKELIINETVPNRFSPKSPDKAHLNLHINSLELGDSAVYFCASSRTRYNSPLHFGNGTRLTVT.